Each of the 9 T cell receptor beta chains below was sequenced from the same sample in a study of T cell responses to AZD1222 COVID-19 vaccine. Here immunoSEQ multiplex PCR was the method, and the copy in TCRdb shows in-frame clones only, minus some. The profile shows about 110,000 clones, around 92% of them singletons. The sample was peripheral blood, taken 28 days after the second AZD1222 dose. The receptors originated from an adult who received the AZD1222 COVID-19 vaccine.

The V and J genes are TRBV6-1 and TRBJ1-5; tentative D call: TRBD1 (6 bases). Germline-derived CDR1 and CDR2 are MNHNS and SASEGT. Trimming removed 2 bases from V and 3 bases from J, with 14 bases in between. The CDR3 totals 16 residues. CDR3: CASSEIADRHNQPQHF. In DNA form, the CDR3 reads TGTGCCAGCAGTGAAATTGCCGACAGGCACAATCAGCCCCAGCATTTT.

The rearrangement uses TRBV11-1 and TRBJ1-1; weak D call: TRBD1 (6 bases). V lost 5 bases and J lost 10, with 17 bases in between. Germline CDR1 SGHAT, CDR2 FQDESV (reference sequence). This CDR3 has 13 amino acids. In nucleotides, the CDR3 is TGTGCCAGCAGCACAGACAGGTTGGAACTAGCTTTCTTT. This gives the protein CASSTDRLELAFF.

Only a few counts were recorded for this clone. The chain recombines TRBV7-9 with TRBJ1-5, with unresolved D. This CDR3 has 13 amino acids. Germline loops: CDR1 SEHNR, CDR2 FQNEAQ (reference sequence). V lost 8 bases and J lost 0, with 8 bases in between. The CDR3 region has the DNA TGTGCCAGCCTTTACCCTAGCAATCAGCCCCAGCATTTT. Its protein is CASLYPSNQPQHF.

The V gene is TRBV11-2, the J gene TRBJ1-2, with TRBD1 matching over 11 bases. The CDR3 has 16 amino acids. Germline loops: CDR1 SGHAT, CDR2 FQNNGV. V lost 5 bases to trimming and J lost 0 bases; unmatched junction nucleotides: 5. The CDR3 DNA reads as TGTGCCAGCAGCCGGACAGGGGGCTTAGCTAACTATGGCTACACCTTC. It is translated as CASSRTGGLANYGYTF.

The chain couples TRBV4-2 to TRBJ1-4; D gene uncertain. CDR1 and CDR2 from the germline V gene are LGHNA and YNFKEQ. The germline V and J ends were trimmed by 4 bases and 7 bases, with 19 bases remaining between them. This CDR3 is 16 amino acids long. The CDR3 sequence: CASSPTQGGSGEKLFF. CDR3 DNA: TGTGCCAGCAGCCCCACCCAAGGAGGGTCGGGTGAAAAACTGTTTTTT.

The gene calls are TRBV6-5 and TRBJ2-3; D is perhaps TRBD1 (7 bases). With 6 bases removed from V and 1 base from J, the gap between germline ends came to 14 bases. CDR3 size: 15 residues. In germline, CDR1 is MNHEY, CDR2 SVGAGI. The CDR3 region has the DNA TGTGCCAGCAGCAGACAGGGCGGGGGCACAGATACGCAGTATTTT. Translation gives CASSRQGGGTDTQYF.

The V gene is TRBV7-9, the J gene TRBJ1-1; a possible D gene is TRBD1 (5 bases). Per the germline V gene, CDR1 is SEHNR and CDR2 is FQNEAQ (reference sequence). The CDR3 is made up of 12 amino acids. Trimming took 5 bases from V and 7 from J, leaving 11 bases between them. In nucleotides, the CDR3 is TGTGCCAGCAGCCAGGGCGGGGGTGAAGCTTTCTTT. Amino acids: CASSQGGGEAFF.

The rearrangement joins TRBV6-5 to TRBJ1-1; a possible D gene is TRBD1 (6 bases). Germline CDR1 and CDR2: MNHEY and SVGAGI. CDR3 size: 14 residues. V was pared by 2 bases and J by 5 bases, with 12 bases between. The CDR3: CASSYGGAPTEAFF. CDR3 coding DNA: TGTGCCAGCAGTTACGGGGGGGCGCCGACTGAAGCTTTCTTT.

CDR3 in amino acids: CASSNTHGQGRAGELFF. The CDR3 bases are TGTGCCAGTAGTAATACCCACGGACAGGGGCGGGCCGGGGAGCTGTTTTTT. The chain carries TRBV19 and TRBJ2-2; 9 bases align to TRBD1. The CDR3 extends over 17 amino acids. The germline gives CDR1 LNHDA, CDR2 SQIVND (reference sequence). J was trimmed by 6 bases and V by 4 bases; bases with no gene match: 12.